This T cell receptor (beta chain) was identified in a study of PD-L1 blockade in urothelial cancer. Study in general: When blood samples were assessed, the median T cell count was around 150,000.

The time point: pretreatment peripheral blood. The method was immunoSEQ multiplex PCR; TCRdb's version includes in-frame clones alone and lacks a portion of them. This sample yields around 130,000 clones, of which around 85% are seen a single time; about 2.9% belongs to the top ten. The CDR3 contains 13 residues. Germline V gives CDR1 SGHNT, CDR2 YENEEA. The ends were cut back, 1 base at V and 3 bases at J, with 6 bases in the middle. This clonotype was obtained from a man aged 45-65 years with urothelial cancer. The sample was PBMCs, taken around atezolizumab (anti-PD-L1) treatment. The chain employs TRBV11-3 and TRBJ2-5; D gene unclear. For the CDR3, the DNA is TGTGCCAGCAGCTTAGGGCTTGAAGAGACCCAGTACTTC. It specifies CASSLGLEETQYF. The whole variable domain, filled in from reference TRBV11-3 and TRBJ2-5, reads EAGVVQSPRYKIIEKKQPVAFWCNPISGHNTLYWYLQNLGQGPELLIRYENEEAVDDSQLPKDRFSAERLKGVDSTLKIQPAELGDSAVYLCASSLGLEETQYFGPGTRLLVL.